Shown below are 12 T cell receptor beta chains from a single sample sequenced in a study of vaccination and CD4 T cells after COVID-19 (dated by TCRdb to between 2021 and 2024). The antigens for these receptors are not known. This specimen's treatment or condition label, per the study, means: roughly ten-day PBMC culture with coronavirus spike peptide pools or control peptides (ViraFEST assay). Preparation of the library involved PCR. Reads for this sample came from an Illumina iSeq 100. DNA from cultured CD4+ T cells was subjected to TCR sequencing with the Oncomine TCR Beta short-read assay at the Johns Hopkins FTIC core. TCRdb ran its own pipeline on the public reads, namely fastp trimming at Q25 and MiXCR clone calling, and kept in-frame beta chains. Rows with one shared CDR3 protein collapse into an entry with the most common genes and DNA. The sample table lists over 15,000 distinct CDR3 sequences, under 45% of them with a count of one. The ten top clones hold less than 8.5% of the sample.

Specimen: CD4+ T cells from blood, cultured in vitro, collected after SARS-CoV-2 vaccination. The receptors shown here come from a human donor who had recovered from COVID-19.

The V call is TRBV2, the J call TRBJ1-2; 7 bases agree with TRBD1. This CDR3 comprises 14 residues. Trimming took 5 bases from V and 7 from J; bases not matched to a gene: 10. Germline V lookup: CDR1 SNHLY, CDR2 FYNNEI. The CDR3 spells CASSRQGPFSGYTF. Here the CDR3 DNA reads TGTGCCAGCAGTCGACAGGGTCCCTTCTCTGGCTACACCTTC.

In nucleotides, the CDR3 is TGTGCCAGCAGCTTAGGTGGGACAGACTATGGCTACACCTTC. Its protein is CASSLGGTDYGYTF. The chain has TRBV7-6 and TRBJ1-2; 7 bases map to TRBD1. The germline gives CDR1 SGHVS, CDR2 FNYEAQ. The CDR3 runs 14 residues. Trimming took 1 base from V and 3 from J; bases not matched to a gene: 2.

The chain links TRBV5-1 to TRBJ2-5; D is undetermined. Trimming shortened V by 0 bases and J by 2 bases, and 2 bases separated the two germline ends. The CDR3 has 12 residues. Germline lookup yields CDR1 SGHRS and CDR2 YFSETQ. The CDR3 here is CASSLGQETQYF. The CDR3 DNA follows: TGCGCCAGCAGCTTGGGTCAAGAGACCCAGTACTTC.

The CDR3 nucleotides read TGTGCCAGCGATTCCCGGGCCCCCCTCACAGATACGCAGTATTTT. Translating gives CASDSRAPLTDTQYF. This sequence joins TRBV28 and TRBJ2-3; D ambiguous. With 8 bases removed from V and 2 bases from J, the gap between germline ends came to 17 bases. From germline, CDR1 is MDHEN and CDR2 SYDVKM. The CDR3 is 15 amino acids.

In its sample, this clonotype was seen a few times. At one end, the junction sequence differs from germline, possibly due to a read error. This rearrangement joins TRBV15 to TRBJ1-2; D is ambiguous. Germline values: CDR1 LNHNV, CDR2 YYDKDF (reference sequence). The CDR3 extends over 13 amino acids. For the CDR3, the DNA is TGTGCCACCAGAAGAGTAGCTAACTATGGCTACACCTTC. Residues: CATRRVANYGYTF.

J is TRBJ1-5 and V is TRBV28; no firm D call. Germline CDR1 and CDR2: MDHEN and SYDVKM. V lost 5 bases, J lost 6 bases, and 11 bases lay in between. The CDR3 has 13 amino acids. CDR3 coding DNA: TGTGCCAGCAGTCGGCGAGGGTTTCAGCCCCAGCATTTT. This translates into CASSRRGFQPQHF.

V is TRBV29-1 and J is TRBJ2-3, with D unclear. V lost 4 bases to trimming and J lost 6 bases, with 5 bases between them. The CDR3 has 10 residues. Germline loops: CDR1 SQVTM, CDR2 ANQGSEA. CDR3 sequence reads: CSVVSDTQYF. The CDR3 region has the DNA TGCAGCGTTGTGAGTGATACGCAGTATTTT.

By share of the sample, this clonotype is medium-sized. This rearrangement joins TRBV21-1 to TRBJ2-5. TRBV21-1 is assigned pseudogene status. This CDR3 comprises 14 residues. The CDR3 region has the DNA TGTGCCAGCAGCAAACTTGAGTACCAAGAGACCCAGTACTTC. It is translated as CASSKLEYQETQYF.

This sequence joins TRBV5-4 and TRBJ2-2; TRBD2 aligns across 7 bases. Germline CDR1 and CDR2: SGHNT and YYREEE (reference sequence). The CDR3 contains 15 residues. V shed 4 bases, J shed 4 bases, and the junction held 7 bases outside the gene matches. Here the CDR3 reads CASSQRTRPTGELFF. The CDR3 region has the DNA TGTGCCAGCAGCCAGAGGACTAGGCCCACCGGGGAGCTGTTTTTT.

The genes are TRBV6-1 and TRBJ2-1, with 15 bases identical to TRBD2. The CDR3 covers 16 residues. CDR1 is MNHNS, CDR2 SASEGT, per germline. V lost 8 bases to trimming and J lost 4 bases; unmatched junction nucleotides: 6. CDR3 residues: CASGGLAGGTYNEQFF. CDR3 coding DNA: TGTGCCAGCGGTGGACTAGCGGGAGGGACTTACAATGAGCAGTTCTTC.

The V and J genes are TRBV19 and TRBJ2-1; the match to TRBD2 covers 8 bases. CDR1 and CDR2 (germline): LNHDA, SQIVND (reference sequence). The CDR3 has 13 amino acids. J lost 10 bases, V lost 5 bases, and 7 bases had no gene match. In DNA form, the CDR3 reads TGTGCCAGTAGTGGACGGGAGGGCCGAGAGCAGTTCTTC. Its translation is CASSGREGREQFF.

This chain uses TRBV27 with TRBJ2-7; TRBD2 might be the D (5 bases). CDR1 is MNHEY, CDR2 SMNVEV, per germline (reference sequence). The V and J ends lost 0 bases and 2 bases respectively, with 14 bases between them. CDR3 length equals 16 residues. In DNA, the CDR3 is TGTGCCAGCAGTTTATCAGTTCCCGCTAGCACCTACGAGCAGTACTTC. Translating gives CASSLSVPASTYEQYF.